Sequencing of this TCR beta chain was carried out in a study of cytomegalovirus exposure and HLA in healthy donors. 60 Vbeta and 13 Jbeta primers were used in PCR. Measured with immunoSEQ multiplex PCR; TCRdb has only the in-frame clones, and not every one. The sample holds about 180,000 clones; about four fifths are singletons and the top ten take 1%. Study results and caveats: HLA alleles showed associations with some 17,000 TCR beta sequences in a later analysis, at a 0.05 false discovery rate.

V gave up 3 bases and J gave up 5 bases, with 5 bases separating them. The germline V gene encodes CDR1 SGHDT and CDR2 YYEEEE. The CDR3 is made up of 11 amino acids. To note about this clone: No antigen is known for it.

The chain is built from TRBV5-6 and TRBJ2-5; D is undetermined. Sequencing was carried out using PBMCs. The sequence derives from a woman in her fifties or sixties in good health and CMV-seropositive. The CDR3 sequence is CASSSGETQYF. CDR3 nucleotide sequence: TGTGCCAGCAGCTCCGGGGAGACCCAGTACTTC.